These 11 T cell receptor beta chains were sequenced from one sample in a study of T cells in Graves' hyperthyroidism and ophthalmopathy. The investigators amplified TCR beta CDR3 regions from RNA transcripts. Initially, a first-round RT-PCR of the TCR CDR3 employed the HTBI primer set. TCRdb re-called the multiplex PCR reads with MiXCR, one entry per CDR3 protein. The sample consists of roughly 280,000 distinct CDR3 sequences, over 15% of them appearing once. The specimen was blood. All receptors derive from a woman in her sixties or seventies with Graves' ophthalmopathy.

This clonotype was counted at least ten times. The rearrangement joins TRBV10-3 to TRBJ1-2, with a weak D call TRBD1 (5 bases). Deletions cut 4 bases from V and 2 bases from J, with 11 bases between. The CDR3 loop spans 14 amino acids. Per germline, CDR1 ENHRY and CDR2 SYGVKD. CDR3 region: CAISAGERNYGYTF. The DNA for the CDR3 is TGTGCCATCAGTGCGGGGGAACGGAACTATGGCTACACCTTC.

This clonotype showed up many times. The chain combines TRBV6-5 with TRBJ2-7, with a tentative D call TRBD1 (6 bases). Germline CDR1 and CDR2: MNHEY and SVGAGI. The CDR3 runs to 15 residues. V gave up 2 bases and J gave up 0 bases, with 11 bases separating them. In nucleotides, the CDR3 is TGTGCCAGCAGTTACCGGGACACCAGCTCCTACGAGCAGTACTTC. Protein product: CASSYRDTSSYEQYF.

This clonotype appeared many times. This rearrangement joins TRBV2 to TRBJ2-7; no reliable D call. The germline V gene encodes CDR1 SNHLY and CDR2 FYNNEI. V dropped 6 bases and J dropped 3 bases, with 9 bases sitting between them. The CDR3 contains 12 residues. Here the CDR3 DNA reads TGTGCCAGCAGCAACACTATCTACGAGCAGTACTTC. Translating it yields CASSNTIYEQYF.

The CDR3 DNA sequence: TGTGCCAGCAGCCCACCGGGACAGGGGAACGAGCAGTACTTC. Its translation: CASSPPGQGNEQYF. The chain carries TRBV7-9 and TRBJ2-7; 10 nucleotides agree with TRBD1. The CDR3 covers 14 residues. V lost 5 bases and J lost 5; bases outside the gene matches: 6. From germline, CDR1 is SEHNR and CDR2 FQNEAQ (reference sequence). The variable domain in full, completed from reference TRBV7-9 and TRBJ2-7, reads DTGVSQNPRHKITKRGQNVTFRCDPISEHNRLYWYRQTLGQGPEFLTYFQNEAQLEKSRLLSDRFSAERPKGSFSTLEIQRTEQGDSAMYLCASSPPGQGNEQYFGPGTRLTVT.

In this sample, this clonotype turned up many times. This sequence joins TRBV18 and TRBJ2-7; 7 bases are shared with TRBD1. In germline, CDR1 is KGHSH, CDR2 LQKENI. The CDR3 totals 14 residues. The V gene end was trimmed by 2 bases and the J gene end by 1 base; junction bases not matched to a gene: 2. The CDR3 sequence: CASSPTTGSYEQYF. DNA for the CDR3: TGTGCCAGCTCACCAACGACAGGGTCCTACGAGCAGTACTTC.

This clonotype has more than one count but fewer than ten. The chain couples TRBV30 to TRBJ1-4; maybe TRBD1 (6 bases). The CDR3 is made up of 13 amino acids. CDR1 GTSNPN and CDR2 SVGIG come from the germline V gene (reference sequence). V was shortened by 5 bases and J by 7 bases, with 14 bases between the two germline ends. The CDR3 DNA follows: TGTGCCTGGGCCTACGGAGGGGGTGAAAAACTGTTTTTT. Translated, it gives CAWAYGGGEKLFF.

This clonotype was picked up many times. The chain couples TRBV12-3 or TRBV12-4 to TRBJ2-1, with D unresolved. The V and J ends lost 7 bases and 2 bases respectively, with 9 bases between them. The CDR3 runs 13 residues. The CDR3 loop reads CASNRVTYNEQFF. The CDR3 DNA follows: TGTGCCAGCAACCGGGTTACCTACAATGAGCAGTTCTTC.

In its sample, this clonotype was seen many times. The chain links TRBV18 to TRBJ1-1, with D possibly TRBD1 on 5 matching bases. The V and J ends lost 0 bases and 5 bases respectively, with 7 bases between them. The V gene's germline CDR1 is KGHSH and CDR2 LQKENI. The CDR3 has 13 amino acids. CDR3 loop: CASSPPGRTEAFF. The CDR3 DNA reads TGTGCCAGCTCACCACCGGGGCGAACTGAAGCTTTCTTT.

At least ten counts were recorded for this clonotype. The rearrangement uses TRBV20-1 and TRBJ2-2, with D perhaps matching TRBD1 or TRBD2 (6 bases each). The CDR3 is made up of 14 amino acids. The V end lost 7 bases, the J end lost 6 bases, and 18 bases lay between the germline ends. Germline CDR1 reads DFQATT; CDR2 reads SNEGSKA (reference sequence). The CDR3 DNA is TGCAGTGGGTCGAGGGGGGCGCGGGCCGGGGAGCTGTTTTTT. Translation: CSGSRGARAGELFF.

This rearrangement joins TRBV6-5 to TRBJ1-4; possibly TRBD1 for D (5 bases). The CDR3 is made up of 15 amino acids. Germline V gene data show CDR1 as MNHEY and CDR2 as SVGAGI. V was pared by 2 bases and J by 0 bases, with 7 bases between. CDR3 DNA sequence: TGTGCCAGCAGTTACAGGGGCGCAACTAATGAAAAACTGTTTTTT. This sequence encodes CASSYRGATNEKLFF.

Points on this clonotype: A much more abundant neighbour one base away suggests this may be a read error. The chain has TRBV12-3 or TRBV12-4 and TRBJ1-6; D is unresolved. V lost 3 bases and J lost 7, with 10 bases in between. The CDR3 length is 14 residues. CDR3 in amino acids: CASSFPWVNSPLHF. The CDR3 nucleotides read TGTGCCAGCAGTTTCCCATGGGTGAATTCACCCCTCCACTTT.